The source of this T cell receptor (beta chain) is a study of PD-1 blockade in classical Hodgkin lymphoma. A note on this clone: Antigen unknown.

The time point is: cycle 4 day 1 (C4D1), after six to seven weeks of nivolumab. The patients all showed relapse after autologous stem cell transplantation, while their brentuximab vedotin exposure varied. Method: immunoSEQ multiplex PCR; TCRdb's copy keeps in-frame clones and lacks some. The sample consists of tens of thousands of clones, around 74% of them appearing once. Overall study findings and caveats: Baseline diversity in complete responders resembled that of newly diagnosed patients. Newly diagnosed patients reportedly trailed healthy donors in baseline TCR diversity.

The germline V gene has CDR1 SGHVS and CDR2 FQNEAQ. V dropped 8 bases and J dropped 4 bases, with 15 bases sitting between them. CDR3 size: 13 residues. The chain carries TRBV7-8 and TRBJ2-7; a possible D gene is TRBD1 (5 bases). This clonotype was sampled from a human donor with classical Hodgkin lymphoma. Sequenced here: peripheral blood mononuclear cells (PBMCs), sampled before the fourth cycle of nivolumab. The CDR3 is CASRDRTSYEQYF. The CDR3 nucleotides are TGTGCCAGCCGCGATCGGACATCGTACGAGCAGTACTTC. Looking up the rest from reference TRBV7-8 and TRBJ2-7 gives the full variable domain: GAGVSQSPRYKVAKRGQDVALRCDPISGHVSLFWYQQALGQGPEFLTYFQNEAQLDKSGLPSDRFFAERPEGSVSTLKIQRTQQEDSAVYLCASRDRTSYEQYFGPGTRLTVT.